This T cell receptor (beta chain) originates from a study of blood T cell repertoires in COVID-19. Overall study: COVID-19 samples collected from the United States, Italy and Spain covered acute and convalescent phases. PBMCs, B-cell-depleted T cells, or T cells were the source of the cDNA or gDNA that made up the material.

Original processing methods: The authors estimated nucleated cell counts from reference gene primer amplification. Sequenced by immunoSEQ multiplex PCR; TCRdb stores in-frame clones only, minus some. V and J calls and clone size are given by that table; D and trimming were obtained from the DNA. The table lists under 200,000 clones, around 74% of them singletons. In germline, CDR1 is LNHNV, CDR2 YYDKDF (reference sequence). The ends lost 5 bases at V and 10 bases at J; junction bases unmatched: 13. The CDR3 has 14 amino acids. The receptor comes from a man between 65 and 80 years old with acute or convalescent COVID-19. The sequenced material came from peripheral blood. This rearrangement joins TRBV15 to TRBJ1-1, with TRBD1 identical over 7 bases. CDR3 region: CATSPRQGGVVAFF. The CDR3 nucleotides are TGTGCCACCAGCCCGCGACAGGGAGGTGTTGTAGCTTTCTTT.